This entry describes one TCR beta chain. Repertoires were generated with immunoSEQ multiplex PCR, while TCRdb's copy carries only in-frame clones and drops some. The table shows about 440,000 clones, with roughly 87% occurring only once. This sample is drawn from a study of blood T cell repertoires in COVID-19. Trimming removed 10 bases at V and 7 bases at J, with 19 bases between. From germline, CDR1 is MNHEY and CDR2 SVGAGI. CDR3 length: 13 residues. The V call is TRBV6-5, the J call TRBJ1-2; tentative D call: TRBD1 (6 bases). Sequenced material: PBMCs or T cells enriched from blood (not recorded which). The TCR was taken from a woman younger than 35 with acute COVID-19. The CDR3 region has the DNA TGTGCCACCCACCATGGGGGCTCATCTGGCTACACCTTC. Its translation: CATHHGGSSGYTF.